This TCR beta chain was sequenced for a study of cytomegalovirus exposure and HLA in healthy donors. Points from the study as a whole: Cytomegalovirus-associated TCR beta chains were listed, numbering around 150.

Per germline, CDR1 MRHNA and CDR2 SNTAGT. The junction had 8 bases not matched to a gene; V was cut back by 6 bases and J by 10 bases. This CDR3 contains 14 residues. Repertoires were generated with immunoSEQ multiplex PCR, while TCRdb's copy carries only in-frame clones and drops some. The sample has 130,000 or so clones; roughly 90% are singletons. This clone was detected a few times. Its target is not known. Separation from the 666-subject first cohort characterized the approximately 120-subject validation cohort, to which the donors belonged. Sequences were obtained from PBMCs. This chain joins TRBV6-4 and TRBJ1-6; 8 bases are shared with TRBD1. The TCR originated in a man under 40 in good health and CMV-seronegative. CDR3 in DNA: TGTGCCAGCAGCGCCGGGACAGGTGCATCACCCCTCCACTTT. Amino acids: CASSAGTGASPLHF.